The next 18 T cell receptor beta chains were all read from a single sample in a study of blood T cell repertoires in COVID-19. Method: immunoSEQ multiplex PCR; TCRdb's copy keeps in-frame clones and lacks some. The top ten hold under 3% of the sample, which has about 230,000 clones, around 78% seen once. Sequences were obtained from peripheral blood. Receptor source: a woman between 65 and 79 years old with active or convalescent COVID-19.

V is TRBV9 and J is TRBJ2-3; TRBD2 is a possible D gene (6 bases). Germline CDR1 reads SGDLS; CDR2 reads YYNGEE. Trimming left V 3 bases short and J 5 bases short, with 10 bases between. There are 13 residues in the CDR3. For the CDR3, the DNA is TGTGCCAGCAGCGGGGGACTGGGAGATACGCAGTATTTT. Its protein product is CASSGGLGDTQYF.

Only a few counts were recorded for this clone. The chain employs TRBV9 and TRBJ2-1, with 9 bases that match TRBD1. CDR3 size: 15 residues. The V segment lost 3 bases and the J segment 6 bases; nucleotides outside the gene matches: 7. Germline assignment: CDR1 SGDLS and CDR2 YYNGEE. The CDR3 region is CASSAQGQGSNEQFF. The CDR3 region has the DNA TGTGCCAGCAGCGCCCAGGGACAGGGTTCCAATGAGCAGTTCTTC.

This clone has only a few counts. The chain recombines TRBV7-8 with TRBJ1-1; D may be TRBD1 (5 bases). Germline V gene lookup returns CDR1 SGHVS and CDR2 FQNEAQ. V lost 5 bases to trimming and J lost 0 bases, with 10 bases between them. The length of the CDR3 is 14 residues. The CDR3 here is CASSRGHLNTEAFF. CDR3 nucleotide sequence: TGTGCCAGCAGCCGAGGACATCTGAACACTGAAGCTTTCTTT. Combining the CDR3 with reference TRBV7-8 and TRBJ1-1 gives the whole variable domain GAGVSQSPRYKVAKRGQDVALRCDPISGHVSLFWYQQALGQGPEFLTYFQNEAQLDKSGLPSDRFFAERPEGSVSTLKIQRTQQEDSAVYLCASSRGHLNTEAFFGQGTRLTVV.

This chain joins TRBV11-2 and TRBJ1-1, with D perhaps matching TRBD1 (5 bases). Germline CDR1 is SGHAT and CDR2 is FQNNGV. V dropped 5 bases and J dropped 4 bases, with 23 bases sitting between them. The CDR3 extends over 17 amino acids. The CDR3 region has the DNA TGTGCCAGCAGCAGGGCCCTAACAGGTGGGGTTGGCACTGAAGCTTTCTTT. This translates into CASSRALTGGVGTEAFF.

For this clone: This same CDR3 is encoded by further DNA sequences in the sample. The CDR3 sequence is CASSPPRGTYEQYF. The CDR3 DNA reads TGTGCCAGCTCACCACCGAGAGGCACCTACGAGCAGTACTTC. The chain couples TRBV18 to TRBJ2-7; D gene uncertain. V was clipped by 0 bases and J by 2 bases, with 8 bases between them. CDR3 size: 14 residues. Germline assignment: CDR1 KGHSH and CDR2 LQKENI.

J is TRBJ2-7 and V is TRBV5-1; D may be TRBD1 (5 bases). The V and J ends lost 2 bases and 5 bases respectively, with 14 bases between them. Per germline, CDR1 SGHRS and CDR2 YFSETQ. The length of the CDR3 is 14 residues. CDR3 protein: CASSLHTGLNEQYF. CDR3 nucleotides: TGCGCCAGCAGCTTACACACAGGCCTCAACGAGCAGTACTTC.

This clone was picked up a small number of times. The chain has TRBV10-2 and TRBJ1-1, with TRBD1 matching 7 bases. The CDR3 contains 13 residues. In germline, CDR1 is WSHSY, CDR2 SAAADI. Unmatched junction bases numbered 6, after V lost 8 bases and J lost 3 bases. CDR3 in amino acids: CASARGPDTEAFF. In DNA form, the CDR3 reads TGCGCCAGCGCGAGGGGGCCGGACACTGAAGCTTTCTTT.

This clone has just a few counts. The chain uses TRBV30 and TRBJ2-6; TRBD2 is a possible D gene (6 bases). The length of the CDR3 is 15 residues. The ends were cut back, 0 bases at V and 1 base at J, with 7 bases in the middle. Germline assignment: CDR1 GTSNPN and CDR2 SVGIG (reference sequence). The CDR3 nucleotides read TGTGCCTGGAGTGTCGGGACTTCTGGGGCCAACGTCCTGACTTTC. The encoded protein is CAWSVGTSGANVLTF.

This clone was seen a handful of times. This chain connects TRBV6-5 to TRBJ1-5, with D hard to call. The germline V gene has CDR1 MNHEY and CDR2 SVGAGI. Between the trimmed V and J ends, which lost 7 bases and 0 bases, there was a span of 10 bases. This CDR3 contains 14 residues. The DNA of the CDR3 is TGTGCCAGCAAGTTAGACTATAGCAATCAGCCCCAGCATTTT. It is translated as CASKLDYSNQPQHF.

CDR3 nucleotides: TGTGCCAGCAGTTCTGGGGGGAAAACTAATGAAAAACTGTTTTTT. Its protein product is CASSSGGKTNEKLFF. The genes are TRBV28 and TRBJ1-4; perhaps TRBD1 as D (5 bases). CDR3 size: 15 residues. Germline CDR1 and CDR2: MDHEN and SYDVKM. V was cut by 4 bases and J by 1 base, with 10 bases left in between. The variable domain in full, completed from reference TRBV28 and TRBJ1-4, reads DVKVTQSSRYLVKRTGEKVFLECVQDMDHENMFWYRQDPGLGLRLIYFSYDVKMKEKGDIPEGYSVSREKKERFSLILESASTNQTSMYLCASSSGGKTNEKLFFGSGTQLSVL.

This clone has just a few counts. The chain recombines TRBV12-3 or TRBV12-4 with TRBJ2-1; tentative D call: TRBD1 (6 bases). V lost 6 bases, J lost 8 bases, and 14 bases lay in between. This CDR3 spans 13 amino acids. The CDR3 nucleotides are TGTGCCAGCAGGGAACAGGGTGTCGATGAGCAGTTCTTC. This encodes CASREQGVDEQFF.

This clone came up a few times. This chain joins TRBV18 and TRBJ1-1, with D maybe TRBD1 (5 bases). This CDR3 spans 15 amino acids. Trimming took 5 bases from V and 0 from J, leaving 13 bases between them. In germline, CDR1 is KGHSH, CDR2 LQKENI. CDR3 sequence reads: CASSTGGVLNTEAFF. CDR3 DNA: TGTGCCAGCTCAACCGGGGGGGTATTGAACACTGAAGCTTTCTTT.

The chain recombines TRBV6-5 with TRBJ1-1; TRBD1 might be the D (5 bases). CDR1 MNHEY and CDR2 SVGAGI come from the germline V gene. The ends were cut back, 0 bases at V and 9 bases at J, with 14 bases in the middle. The CDR3 is made up of 14 amino acids. The CDR3 loop is CASSYSGEGPQAFF. The DNA of the CDR3 is TGTGCCAGCAGTTACTCGGGGGAGGGGCCCCAAGCTTTCTTT.

The DNA of the CDR3 is TGTGCCAGCACCACTCCTGCCGGGACAACGAACACTGAAGCTTTCTTT. Residues: CASTTPAGTTNTEAFF. The chain joins TRBV2 to TRBJ1-1; D might be TRBD1 (6 bases). CDR1 and CDR2 (germline): SNHLY, FYNNEI. This CDR3 region has 16 residues. Trimming took 7 bases from V and 1 from J, leaving 19 bases between them.

The rearrangement links TRBV28 to TRBJ1-2; 8 positions match TRBD1. Germline CDR1 is MDHEN and CDR2 is SYDVKM. Germline trimming cut 8 bases from V and 7 bases from J; bases unmatched to any gene: 18. The CDR3 is 16 residues long. CDR3 amino acids: CASDELRRTGSGGYTF. The CDR3 nucleotides are TGTGCCAGCGACGAACTGAGGCGGACAGGGTCAGGTGGCTACACCTTC.

The rearrangement links TRBV28 to TRBJ1-5; 8 bases align to TRBD1. The CDR3 consists of 16 residues. V lost 6 bases and J lost 1; bases outside the gene matches: 8. Per germline, CDR1 MDHEN and CDR2 SYDVKM. The CDR3 coding sequence is TGTGCCAGCAGCCTATCAGGGGGCGTCAGCAATCAGCCCCAGCATTTT. It encodes CASSLSGGVSNQPQHF. Together with reference TRBV28 and TRBJ1-5, the CDR3 gives the full variable domain: DVKVTQSSRYLVKRTGEKVFLECVQDMDHENMFWYRQDPGLGLRLIYFSYDVKMKEKGDIPEGYSVSREKKERFSLILESASTNQTSMYLCASSLSGGVSNQPQHFGDGTRLSIL.

This sequence joins TRBV7-2 and TRBJ2-3, with 11 bases matching TRBD2. The CDR3 extends over 17 amino acids. Looked up from germline, CDR1 is SGHTA and CDR2 is FQGNSA. Trimming cost V 1 base and J 5 bases; bases outside gene matches: 8. CDR3: CASSLGSGGGVRDTQYF. In DNA, the CDR3 is TGTGCCAGCAGCTTAGGTAGCGGGGGGGGCGTTCGAGATACGCAGTATTTT.

This clone was counted a single time. This chain uses TRBV5-1 with TRBJ2-1; a possible D gene is TRBD1 (6 bases). The V and J ends lost 2 bases and 0 bases respectively, with 18 bases between them. CDR1 is SGHRS and CDR2 is YFSETQ in the germline V gene. The CDR3 is 18 amino acids. The CDR3 nucleotides read TGCGCCAGCAGCTTTATTTCAGGGGCCACCGCCTCCTACAATGAGCAGTTCTTC. This sequence encodes CASSFISGATASYNEQFF.